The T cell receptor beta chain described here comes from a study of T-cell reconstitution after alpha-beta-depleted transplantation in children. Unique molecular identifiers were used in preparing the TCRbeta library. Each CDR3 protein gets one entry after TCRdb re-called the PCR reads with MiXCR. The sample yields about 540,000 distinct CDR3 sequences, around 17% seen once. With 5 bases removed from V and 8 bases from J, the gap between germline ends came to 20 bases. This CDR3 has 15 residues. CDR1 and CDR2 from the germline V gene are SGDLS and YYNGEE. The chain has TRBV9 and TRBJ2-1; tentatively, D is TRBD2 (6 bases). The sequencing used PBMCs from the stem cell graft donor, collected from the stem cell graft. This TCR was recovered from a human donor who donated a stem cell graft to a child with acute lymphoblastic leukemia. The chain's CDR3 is CASRSGRSGPDEQFF. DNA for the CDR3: TGTGCCAGCAGATCCGGGAGAAGTGGCCCGGATGAGCAGTTCTTC.